Listed below are T cell receptor beta chains from one sample, sequenced in a study of tumor-infiltrating lymphocytes in primary liver carcinoma. MiXCR, run by TCRdb on the multiplex PCR reads, gives a single entry per CDR3 protein. Among fewer than 350,000 distinct CDR3 sequences, around three fifths were seen once, and the ten largest hold roughly 9%. Sequenced material: peripheral blood. The receptors come from a man aged 35 to 55 with primary liver carcinoma and hepatitis B virus infection. Each CDR3 is given with its conserved first and last residue. D genes are given only for firm matches. Clone size is given for some rows only: seen once, a few or many times, or a class if the clone is expanded.

D | size | J | V | CDR3 | DNA
- | many | TRBJ2-7 | TRBV12-3/TRBV12-4 | CASSPSGWGDEQYF | TGTGCCAGCAGTCCCAGCGGGTGGGGCGACGAGCAGTACTTC
TRBD2 | many | TRBJ2-7 | TRBV6-5 | CASARAGVTYEQYF | TGTGCCAGCGCTAGAGCGGGAGTCACCTACGAGCAGTACTTC
- | medium-sized | TRBJ1-6 | TRBV11-1 | CASSLSTGSNSPLHF | TGTGCCAGCAGCTTATCGACGGGATCCAATTCACCCCTCCACTTT
- | - | TRBJ2-3 | TRBV11-3 | CASGIGVGDTDTQYF | TGTGCCAGCGGCATAGGGGTAGGGGACACAGATACGCAGTATTTT
- | - | TRBJ2-1 | TRBV11-2 | CASSFQDRYAFKEQFF | TGTGCCAGCAGCTTCCAAGACAGGTATGCGTTTAAAGAGCAGTTCTTC
TRBD1 | many | TRBJ1-5 | TRBV6-1 | CASSGPDRASNQPQHF | TGTGCCAGCAGTGGGCCGGACAGGGCTAGCAATCAGCCCCAGCATTTT
- | once | TRBJ1-1 | TRBV28 | CASSLTAAGRKGAFF | TGTGCCAGCAGTCTCACCGCGGCAGGGCGTAAAGGAGCTTTCTTT
- | many | TRBJ1-1 | TRBV6-2/TRBV6-3 | CASRPLRSGTEAFF | TGTGCCAGCAGACCGCTCCGTTCCGGCACTGAAGCTTTCTTT
- | - | TRBJ2-1 | TRBV6-5 | CASSWDNGQFF | TGTGCCAGCAGTTGGGACAATGGGCAGTTCTTT
- | - | TRBJ2-7 | TRBV4-2 | CASSQGVGGSYEQYF | TGTGCCAGCAGCCAAGGCGTCGGGGGTTCCTACGAGCAGTACTTC
- | - | TRBJ2-1 | TRBV5-4 | CASSFSRDNYNGQFF | TGTGCCAGCAGCTTCAGCCGGGACAACTACAATGGGCAGTTCTTC
TRBD1 | many | TRBJ1-2 | TRBV6-2/TRBV6-3 | CASSLTGLGYGYTF | TGTGCCAGCAGTTTGACAGGGTTGGGATATGGCTACACCTTC
- | - | TRBJ1-2 | TRBV11-2 | CASMPDTPGDGYTF | TGTGCCAGCATGCCCGACACCCCTGGGGATGGCTACACCTTC
TRBD1 | - | TRBJ2-3 | TRBV28 | CASSSSGTGAGDTQYF | TGTGCCAGCAGCTCCTCCGGGACAGGGGCGGGGGATACGCAGTATTTT
- | once | TRBJ2-5 | TRBV5-1 | CASKTGIGIETLYF | TGCGCCAGCAAGACGGGGATAGGCATAGAGACCCTGTACTTC
- | - | TRBJ1-4 | TRBV30 | CAWSAGEGEKLFF | TGTGCTTGGAGTGCCGGGGAAGGTGAAAAACTGTTTTTT
TRBD2 | - | TRBJ2-7 | TRBV5-4 | CASRLRTSSYEQYF | TGTGCCAGCAGACTCAGGACTAGCAGCTACGAGCAGTACTTC
- | once | TRBJ2-6 | TRBV20-1 | CSARSLPGANVLTF | TGCAGTGCTAGAAGTCTCCCTGGGGCCAACGTCCTGACTTTC
TRBD2 | - | TRBJ2-1 | TRBV28 | CGCSFRSGSLNEQFF | TGTGGCTGCAGTTTCCGTAGCGGGAGTCTCAATGAGCAGTTCTTC
- | - | TRBJ2-1 | TRBV28 | CASSTKCEQFF | TGTGCCAGCAGCACCAAGTGTGAGCAGTTCTTC
- | - | TRBJ1-4 | TRBV6-1 | CVSSGPQRNEKLFF | TGTGTCAGCAGCGGGCCCCAGCGGAATGAAAAACTGTTTTTT
- | - | TRBJ2-7 | TRBV29-1 | CSAMTCGTGAPYEQYF | TGTAGCGCCATGACATGTGGGACCGGCGCTCCCTACGAGCAGTACTTC
TRBD1 | - | TRBJ2-7 | TRBV11-2 | CAGSGTGSHEQYF | TGTGCCGGCAGCGGGACAGGGTCGCACGAGCAGTACTTC
- | - | TRBJ1-2 | TRBV11-1 | CASSLKEFGYGYTF | TGTGCCAGCAGCTTGAAGGAATTTGGCTATGGCTACACCTTC
- | - | TRBJ2-2 | TRBV7-9 | CASSLAVPDTGELFF | TGTGCCAGCAGCTTAGCGGTCCCGGACACCGGGGAGCTGTTTTTT
- | - | TRBJ1-1 | TRBV6-5 | CASRRMNTEAFF | TGTGCCAGCAGACGTATGAACACTGAAGCTTTCTTT
- | - | TRBJ2-3 | TRBV11-2 | CASSRDFDINTQYF | TGTGCCAGCAGCCGGGACTTTGACATAAATACGCAGTATTTT
- | few | TRBJ1-5 | TRBV4-1 | CASSQDLGGLPQPQHF | TGCGCCAGCAGCCAAGATCTAGGGGGTTTGCCTCAGCCCCAGCATTTT
- | many | TRBJ2-5 | TRBV4-2 | CASSPLAYQETQYF | TGTGCCAGCAGCCCGCTGGCCTACCAAGAGACCCAGTACTTC